The 5 T cell receptor beta chains below were found in one sample sequenced in a study of blood T cell repertoires in COVID-19. Profiled with immunoSEQ multiplex PCR; TCRdb holds only in-frame clones, not every one. The sample shows under 300,000 clones, 70% to 90% of them seen only once. The specimen was peripheral blood. Every receptor here comes from a woman in her seventies with acute or convalescent COVID-19.

Comments on this clone: Other nucleotide sequences in the sample specify the same CDR3. The chain recombines TRBV5-1 with TRBJ2-7; 9 nucleotides agree with TRBD1. The V gene's germline CDR1 is SGHRS and CDR2 YFSETQ. The ends lost 3 bases at V and 3 bases at J; junction bases unmatched: 4. The CDR3 extends over 14 amino acids. CDR3 sequence (DNA): TGCGCCAGCAGCTCCACAGGGGGCAGCTACGAGCAGTACTTC. Its protein product is CASSSTGGSYEQYF.

The genes are TRBV21-1 and TRBJ1-1; TRBD1 reflects the table's D call only, with no check against the DNA. TRBV21-1 is marked as a pseudogene. CDR3 size: 14 residues. The CDR3 loop reads CASPAKRRVREAFF. CDR3 DNA sequence: TGTGCCAGCCCGGCCAAGCGCAGGGTTCGTGAAGCTTTCTTT.

The chain is built from TRBV5-1 and TRBJ1-6; D is undetermined. CDR1 and CDR2 from the germline V gene are SGHRS and YFSETQ. CDR3 length: 14 residues. Trimming took 0 bases from V and 7 from J, leaving 8 bases between them. Here the CDR3 reads CASSLESGNSPLHF. The CDR3 region has the DNA TGCGCCAGCAGCTTGGAATCGGGGAATTCACCCCTCCACTTT.

This rearrangement joins TRBV6-5 to TRBJ1-2; perhaps TRBD1 as D (5 bases). In germline, CDR1 is MNHEY, CDR2 SVGAGI. V was shortened by 2 bases and J by 8 bases, with 12 bases between the two germline ends. This CDR3 has 13 amino acids. This CDR3 reads CASSYGGLGGYTF. The DNA for the CDR3 is TGTGCCAGCAGTTACGGGGGACTTGGCGGCTACACCTTC.

This chain links TRBV5-4 with TRBJ1-1, with D unclear. Germline V gene data show CDR1 as SGHNT and CDR2 as YYREEE (reference sequence). The V end lost 0 bases, the J end lost 0 bases, and 3 bases lay between the germline ends. This CDR3 is built from 13 residues. The CDR3 loop reads CASSLVVNTEAFF. The CDR3 DNA reads as TGTGCCAGCAGCTTGGTAGTGAACACTGAAGCTTTCTTT. Using reference TRBV5-4 and TRBJ1-1 for the parts outside the CDR3, the full variable domain is ETGVTQSPTHLIKTRGQQVTLRCSSQSGHNTVSWYQQALGQGPQFIFQYYREEENGRGNFPPRFSGLQFPNYSSELNVNALELDDSALYLCASSLVVNTEAFFGQGTRLTVV.